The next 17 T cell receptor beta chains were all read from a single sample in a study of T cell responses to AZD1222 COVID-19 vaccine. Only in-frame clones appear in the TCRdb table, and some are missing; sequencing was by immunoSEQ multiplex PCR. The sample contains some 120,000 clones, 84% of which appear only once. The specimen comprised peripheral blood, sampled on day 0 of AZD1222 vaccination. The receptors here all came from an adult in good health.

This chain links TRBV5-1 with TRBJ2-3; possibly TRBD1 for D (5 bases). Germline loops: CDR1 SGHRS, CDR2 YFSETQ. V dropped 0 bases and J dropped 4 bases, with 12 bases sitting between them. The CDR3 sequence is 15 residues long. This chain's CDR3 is CASSLERGGADTQYF. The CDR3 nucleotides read TGCGCCAGCAGCTTGGAAAGGGGTGGCGCAGATACGCAGTATTTT.

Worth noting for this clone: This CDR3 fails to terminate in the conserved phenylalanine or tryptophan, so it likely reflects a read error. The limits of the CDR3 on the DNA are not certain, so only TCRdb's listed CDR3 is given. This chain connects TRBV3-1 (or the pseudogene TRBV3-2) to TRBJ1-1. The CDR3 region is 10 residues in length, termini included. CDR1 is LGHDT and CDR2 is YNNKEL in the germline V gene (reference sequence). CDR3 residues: CASSHPTFGD.

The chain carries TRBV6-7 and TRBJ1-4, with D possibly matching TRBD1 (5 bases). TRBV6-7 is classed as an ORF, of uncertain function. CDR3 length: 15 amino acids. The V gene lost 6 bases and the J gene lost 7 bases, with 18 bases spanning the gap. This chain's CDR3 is CASSRVRAGCEKLFF. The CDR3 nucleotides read TGTGCCAGCAGCCGCGTGAGGGCAGGGTGTGAAAAACTGTTTTTT.

For the CDR3, the DNA is TGTGCCAGCAGCTTAGTGGGAAGACCCTATAATTCACCCCTCCACTTT. It is translated as CASSLVGRPYNSPLHF. The chain uses TRBV7-2 and TRBJ1-6; D uncertain. CDR1 is SGHTA and CDR2 is FQGNSA in the germline V gene. V gave up 1 base and J gave up 2 bases, with 9 bases separating them. The CDR3 loop spans 16 amino acids.

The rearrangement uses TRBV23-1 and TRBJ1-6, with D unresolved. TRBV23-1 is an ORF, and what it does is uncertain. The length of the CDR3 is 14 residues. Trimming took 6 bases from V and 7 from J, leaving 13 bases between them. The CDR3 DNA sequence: TGCGCCAGCAGCCTCGAGGCATCGAATTCACCCCTCCACTTT. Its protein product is CASSLEASNSPLHF.

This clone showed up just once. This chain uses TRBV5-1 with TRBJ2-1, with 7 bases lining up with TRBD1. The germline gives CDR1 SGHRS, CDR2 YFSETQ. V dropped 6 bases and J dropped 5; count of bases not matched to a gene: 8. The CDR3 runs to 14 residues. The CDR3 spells CASTPGTANNEQFF. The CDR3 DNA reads TGCGCCAGCACGCCCGGGACAGCGAACAATGAGCAGTTCTTC.

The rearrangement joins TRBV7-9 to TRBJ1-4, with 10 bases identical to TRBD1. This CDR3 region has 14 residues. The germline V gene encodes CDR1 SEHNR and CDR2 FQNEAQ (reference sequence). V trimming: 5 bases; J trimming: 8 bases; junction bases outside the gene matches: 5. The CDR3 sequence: CASSPGQGREKLFF. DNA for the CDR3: TGTGCCAGCAGCCCGGGACAGGGGCGGGAAAAACTGTTTTTT.

The CDR3 nucleotides read TGTGCCAGCAGCGAGGGACTGTCTATCGATGGCTACACCTTC. Translating it yields CASSEGLSIDGYTF. The chain links TRBV9 to TRBJ1-2, with a tentative D call TRBD1 (5 bases). V was shortened by 3 bases and J by 6 bases, with 15 bases between the two germline ends. CDR3 length: 14 amino acids. Germline CDR1 is SGDLS and CDR2 is YYNGEE.

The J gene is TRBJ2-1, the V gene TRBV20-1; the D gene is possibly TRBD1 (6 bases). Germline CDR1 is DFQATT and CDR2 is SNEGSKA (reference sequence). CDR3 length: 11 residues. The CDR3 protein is CSPVQGHEQFF. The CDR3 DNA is TGCAGCCCAGTACAGGGCCATGAGCAGTTCTTC.

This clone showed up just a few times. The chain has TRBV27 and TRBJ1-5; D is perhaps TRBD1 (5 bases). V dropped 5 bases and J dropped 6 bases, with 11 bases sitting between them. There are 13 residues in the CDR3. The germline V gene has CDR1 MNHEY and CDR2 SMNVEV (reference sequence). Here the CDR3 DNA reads TGTGCCAGCAGTATCCGGGGCGGTCAGCCCCAGCATTTT. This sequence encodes CASSIRGGQPQHF.

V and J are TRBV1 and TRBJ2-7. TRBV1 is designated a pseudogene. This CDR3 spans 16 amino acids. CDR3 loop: CTSSQESRACSYEQYF. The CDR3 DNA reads TGCACCAGCAGCCAAGAATCACGGGCCTGCTCCTACGAGCAGTACTTC.

CDR3 DNA sequence: TGTGCCAGCAAATCCCCTCGGTGGGCAGATACGCAGTATTTT. Translation: CASKSPRWADTQYF. The chain is built from TRBV27 and TRBJ2-3; D call uncertain. CDR3 length: 14 residues. V was cut by 7 bases and J by 4 bases, with 15 bases left in between. CDR1 and CDR2 (germline): MNHEY, SMNVEV (reference sequence).

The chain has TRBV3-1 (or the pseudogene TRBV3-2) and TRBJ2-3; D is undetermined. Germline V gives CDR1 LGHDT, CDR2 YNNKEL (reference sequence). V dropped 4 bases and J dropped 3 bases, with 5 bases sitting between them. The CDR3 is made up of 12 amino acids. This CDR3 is CASSLSTDTQYF. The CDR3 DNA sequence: TGTGCCAGCAGCCTTAGTACAGATACGCAGTATTTT.

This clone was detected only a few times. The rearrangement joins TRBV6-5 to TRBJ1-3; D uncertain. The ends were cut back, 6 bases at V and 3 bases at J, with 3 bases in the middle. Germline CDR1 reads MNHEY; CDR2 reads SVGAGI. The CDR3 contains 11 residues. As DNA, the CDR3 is TGTGCCAGCAGACTTGGAAACACCATATATTTT. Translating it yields CASRLGNTIYF.

The CDR3 loop is CASRAGQGALYGYTF. The DNA for the CDR3 is TGTGCCAGTAGGGCCGGACAGGGGGCACTCTATGGCTACACCTTC. V usage is TRBV19 and J usage is TRBJ1-2; 11 nucleotides match TRBD1. The CDR3 contains 15 residues. With 6 bases clipped from V and 4 bases from J, the junction kept 7 bases outside the gene matches. Germline V gene data show CDR1 as LNHDA and CDR2 as SQIVND (reference sequence). Supplemented by reference TRBV19 and TRBJ1-2, the full variable domain reads DGGITQSPKYLFRKEGQNVTLSCEQNLNHDAMYWYRQDPGQGLRLIYYSQIVNDFQKGDIAEGYSVSREKKESFPLTVTSAQKNPTAFYLCASRAGQGALYGYTFGSGTRLTVV.

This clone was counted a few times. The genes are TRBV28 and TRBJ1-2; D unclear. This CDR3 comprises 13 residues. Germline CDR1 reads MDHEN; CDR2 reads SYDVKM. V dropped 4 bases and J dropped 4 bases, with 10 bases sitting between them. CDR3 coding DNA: TGTGCCAGCAGTTCGGCAGGATTCTATGGCTACACCTTC. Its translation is CASSSAGFYGYTF.

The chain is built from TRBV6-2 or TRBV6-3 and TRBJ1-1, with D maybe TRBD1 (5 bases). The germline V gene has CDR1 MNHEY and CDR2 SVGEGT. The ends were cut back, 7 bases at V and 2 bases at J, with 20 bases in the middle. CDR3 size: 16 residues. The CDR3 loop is CASTPHLDKANTEAFF. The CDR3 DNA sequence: TGTGCCAGCACCCCACACCTGGACAAGGCTAACACTGAAGCTTTCTTT.